The entry below describes one T cell receptor beta chain. Its matching antigen is unknown. The data were taken from a study of OX40 agonist ivuxolimab in advanced cancers. In the study overall: The study gave patients intravenous ivuxolimab at 0.01 to 10 mg/kg every 2 weeks. Patients with prior anti-PD-1, anti-PD-L1 or anti-CTLA-4 therapy were eligible; 40% had some.

Libraries were prepared by immunoSEQ multiplex PCR; TCRdb keeps only in-frame clonotypes and omits some of them. Seen here are fewer than 40,000 clones, around 80% observed once, and the top ten hold roughly 25%. The germline gives CDR1 MRHNA, CDR2 SNTAGT. This CDR3 is 11 amino acids long. Trimming removed 3 bases at V and 9 bases at J, with 9 bases between. General observations from the study: CD8+ T cells showed, on average, more clonal expansion than CD4+ cells. CD4+ and CD8+ T cells in blood underwent clonal expansion by week 6 at 0.1 to 3.0 mg/kg.

The sequence was obtained from an adult with an advanced solid tumor such as melanoma, head and neck, liver or kidney cancer. The sequences come from CD4+ or CD8+ T cells sorted from blood, collected in a trial of the OX40 agonist ivuxolimab. The V call is TRBV6-4, the J call TRBJ2-7; D is possibly TRBD2 (5 bases). CDR3 sequence (DNA): TGTGCCAGCAGTGAAGCGAGGGCGCAGTACTTC. This gives the protein CASSEARAQYF.